The clone carrying this T cell receptor beta chain was observed once. Antigen: not known. V was clipped by 0 bases and J by 5 bases, with 6 bases between them. Germline CDR1 reads SGHRS; CDR2 reads YFSETQ. The CDR3 spans 13 residues. Method: immunoSEQ multiplex PCR; TCRdb's copy keeps in-frame clones and lacks some. The table records roughly 26,000 clones, 80% to 90% of them present only once. The data originate from a study of T cells in localized non-small cell lung cancer. General study findings and limits: Median roughly 57 top-100 tumor clones were shared with paired adjacent lung.

This specimen consisted of peripheral blood, obtained before any cancer treatment. V is TRBV5-1 and J is TRBJ2-1, with unresolved D. The TCR comes from a female donor over 55 with stage II squamous cell lung carcinoma. This chain's CDR3 is CASSLELNNEQFF. The CDR3 bases are TGCGCCAGCAGCTTGGAATTAAACAATGAGCAGTTCTTC.